This T cell receptor (beta chain) was profiled in a study of blood T cell repertoires in COVID-19. Trimming stripped 4 bases from V and 7 bases from J, with 16 bases between. This CDR3 region has 14 residues. Germline CDR1 reads MNHEY; CDR2 reads SMNVEV (reference sequence). This clone was seen once. Assay: immunoSEQ multiplex PCR; the TCRdb copy retains only in-frame clones and omits some. The table has about 180,000 clones, about 81% seen once. This chain connects TRBV27 to TRBJ1-2, with D possibly matching TRBD1 (6 bases). What was sequenced was peripheral blood. This TCR derives from a woman aged 80 or over with COVID-19, enrolled during active disease. CDR3 amino acids: CASSSWGLVSGYTF. The CDR3 DNA is TGTGCCAGCAGTTCCTGGGGGCTCGTGTCTGGCTACACCTTC.